Below, 22 T cell receptor beta chains from the same sample are listed, as sequenced in a study of blood T cell repertoires in COVID-19. Repertoires were generated with immunoSEQ multiplex PCR, while TCRdb's copy carries only in-frame clones and drops some. The table has about 170,000 clones, around 90% seen once; the top ten hold around 4.8%. Sequences were obtained from peripheral blood. The receptors come from a man aged 18 to 30 with COVID-19, enrolled during active disease.

About this clone itself: A read error may account for a junction end that differs from germline. The rearrangement joins TRBV10-1 to TRBJ1-6; D is unresolved. The length of the CDR3 is 11 residues. Germline lookup yields CDR1 WNHNN and CDR2 SYGVQD (reference sequence). The CDR3 region is CASSEWLRLRF. Here the CDR3 DNA reads TGCGCCAGCAGTGAGTGGTTGCGACTGAGGTTT.

This chain connects TRBV9 to TRBJ2-3; 10 bases align to TRBD2. CDR3 length equals 16 residues. V lost 3 bases to trimming and J lost 3 bases; unmatched junction nucleotides: 7. Germline CDR1 SGDLS, CDR2 YYNGEE. CDR3 nucleotides: TGTGCCAGCAGCGCTCAAGCGGGAGGGCCAACAGATACGCAGTATTTT. Translating it yields CASSAQAGGPTDTQYF.

In this sample, this clone turned up once. The chain employs TRBV14 and TRBJ1-3; 8 bases map to TRBD1. The CDR3 runs to 20 residues. CDR1 SGHDN and CDR2 FVKESK come from the germline V gene. Unmatched junction bases numbered 18, after V lost 0 bases and J lost 5 bases. CDR3 DNA: TGTGCCAGCAGCCAAGAATCGGGGACAGGCAACACTGGTTATCGAAACACCATATATTTT. Residues: CASSQESGTGNTGYRNTIYF.

The chain couples TRBV10-1 to TRBJ2-7, with 8 bases identical to TRBD2. The CDR3 loop spans 14 amino acids. V lost 5 bases and J lost 6; bases outside the gene matches: 9. The germline V gene encodes CDR1 WNHNN and CDR2 SYGVQD (reference sequence). In DNA, the CDR3 is TGCGCCAGCAGTATAGCGGGGACTCCGGGCGAGCAGTACTTC. It specifies CASSIAGTPGEQYF.

V usage is TRBV9 and J usage is TRBJ2-2; 13 positions match TRBD2. CDR3 length: 17 residues. V gave up 3 bases and J gave up 6 bases; unmatched junction bases: 8. The germline V gene encodes CDR1 SGDLS and CDR2 YYNGEE. In nucleotides, the CDR3 is TGTGCCAGCAGCGCATCGACTAGCGGGAGGTTATCCGGGGAGCTGTTTTTT. It yields the protein CASSASTSGRLSGELFF.

The chain's CDR3 is CASSDVSSYEQYF. The DNA for the CDR3 is TGTGCCAGCAGCGATGTGAGCTCCTACGAGCAGTACTTC. The chain has TRBV2 and TRBJ2-7; D is unclear. CDR3 length: 13 amino acids. Trimming took off 6 bases at V and 0 bases at J, with 9 bases between the two ends. Germline V gene sequence: CDR1 SNHLY, CDR2 FYNNEI.

The chain joins TRBV28 to TRBJ1-2; D perhaps matches TRBD1 (6 bases). V lost 3 bases to trimming and J lost 8 bases, with 19 bases between them. The germline V gene has CDR1 MDHEN and CDR2 SYDVKM. CDR3 length: 15 residues. For the CDR3, the DNA is TGTGCCAGCAGTTTGGAACAGGGAAGTCTATGGGGCTACACCTTC. This gives the protein CASSLEQGSLWGYTF.

The chain couples TRBV5-6 to TRBJ2-5; 7 bases map to TRBD1. The CDR3 spans 13 residues. The germline V gene has CDR1 SGHDT and CDR2 YYEEEE. V dropped 4 bases and J dropped 1; count of bases not matched to a gene: 1. The CDR3 spells CASSGDSQETQYF. The CDR3 region has the DNA TGTGCCAGCAGCGGGGACAGCCAAGAGACCCAGTACTTC.

V is TRBV5-4 and J is TRBJ2-2; 7 positions agree with TRBD1. After removal of 4 bases from V and 1 base from J, the junction contained 7 bases not matched to a gene. Germline assignment: CDR1 SGHNT and CDR2 YYREEE (reference sequence). The CDR3 is 16 residues long. The CDR3 DNA reads TGTGCCAGCAGCCCCCCACGGGACAGGAACACCGGGGAGCTGTTTTTT. It translates to CASSPPRDRNTGELFF.

On this clone itself: Here the CDR3 omits its conserved ending phenylalanine or tryptophan, so a read error is the likely source. Because the CDR3's place on the DNA is in doubt, the DNA is left out and the CDR3 is given as listed by TCRdb. The genes are TRBV7-9 and TRBJ1-4. Germline values: CDR1 SEHNR, CDR2 FQNEAQ (reference sequence). The CDR3 adds up to 14 amino acids, both ends counted. The CDR3 loop is CASTPYPPGGEMDY.

The genes are TRBV19 and TRBJ2-1, with D uncertain. Trimming shortened V by 2 bases and J by 5 bases, and 7 bases separated the two germline ends. This CDR3 spans 13 amino acids. Germline V lookup: CDR1 LNHDA, CDR2 SQIVND (reference sequence). CDR3: CASSISANNEQFF. The CDR3 DNA reads as TGTGCCAGTAGTATATCAGCGAACAATGAGCAGTTCTTC.

The CDR3 reads CASSVGAGLAAGELFF. In DNA form, the CDR3 reads TGTGCCAGCAGCGTAGGGGCTGGACTAGCGGCCGGGGAGCTGTTTTTT. The chain carries TRBV9 and TRBJ2-2, with 10 bases identical to TRBD2. The ends lost 0 bases at V and 6 bases at J; junction bases unmatched: 5. The germline CDR1 and CDR2 sequences are SGDLS and YYNGEE. CDR3 size: 16 residues.

This clone was counted once. The chain recombines TRBV3-1 (or the pseudogene TRBV3-2) with TRBJ2-1; 11 bases align to TRBD2. The CDR3 extends over 16 amino acids. Germline trimming cut 6 bases from V and 7 bases from J; bases unmatched to any gene: 11. Per the germline V gene, CDR1 is LGHDT and CDR2 is YNNKEL (reference sequence). The CDR3 region is CASSSISGRDGNEQFF. The CDR3 DNA reads TGTGCCAGCAGTTCAATTAGCGGGAGGGATGGGAATGAGCAGTTCTTC.

V usage is TRBV30 and J usage is TRBJ2-7, with TRBD1 matching over 8 bases. Germline assignment: CDR1 GTSNPN and CDR2 SVGIG (reference sequence). This CDR3 contains 11 residues. V dropped 5 bases and J dropped 6; count of bases not matched to a gene: 3. CDR3 nucleotide sequence: TGTGCCTGGGGACAGGGTCTCGAGCAGTACTTC. Protein: CAWGQGLEQYF.

This chain uses TRBV5-1 with TRBJ1-3; 11 bases are a match to TRBD1. The CDR3 length is 17 residues. Germline V CDR1 and CDR2: SGHRS, YFSETQ. V lost 3 bases and J lost 0; bases outside the gene matches: 5. CDR3 nucleotides: TGCGCCAGCAGCTCAACCGGGACAGGGGGCTCTGGAAACACCATATATTTT. This encodes CASSSTGTGGSGNTIYF.

The V call is TRBV11-2, the J call TRBJ2-5, with TRBD2 matching 8 bases. Germline trimming cut 4 bases from V and 5 bases from J; bases unmatched to any gene: 9. Per the germline V gene, CDR1 is SGHAT and CDR2 is FQNNGV. The length of the CDR3 is 15 residues. The CDR3: CASSSSGTRRETQYF. As DNA, the CDR3 is TGTGCCAGCAGCTCCTCCGGGACTAGGAGGGAGACCCAGTACTTC.

V and J are TRBV5-1 and TRBJ2-1; 10 nucleotides agree with TRBD2. Germline CDR1 SGHRS, CDR2 YFSETQ. CDR3 length: 16 amino acids. J was trimmed by 7 bases and V by 4 bases; bases with no gene match: 11. CDR3 in amino acids: CASSILAGGVLNEQFF. CDR3 sequence (DNA): TGCGCCAGCAGCATCTTAGCGGGAGGCGTTTTAAATGAGCAGTTCTTC.

This clone was seen only once. The chain uses TRBV7-9 and TRBJ2-3; D unclear. Germline V gene data show CDR1 as SEHNR and CDR2 as FQNEAQ (reference sequence). With 0 bases removed from V and 4 bases from J, the gap between germline ends came to 11 bases. The CDR3 extends over 15 amino acids. The CDR3 DNA reads TGTGCCAGCAGCTTAGCCTGGAGAACCTCAGATACGCAGTATTTT. This gives the protein CASSLAWRTSDTQYF. The complete variable domain, with remaining parts taken from reference TRBV7-9 and TRBJ2-3, reads DTGVSQNPRHKITKRGQNVTFRCDPISEHNRLYWYRQTLGQGPEFLTYFQNEAQLEKSRLLSDRFSAERPKGSFSTLEIQRTEQGDSAMYLCASSLAWRTSDTQYFGPGTRLTVL.

The rearrangement joins TRBV28 to TRBJ2-1, with 10 bases matching TRBD2. This CDR3 comprises 16 residues. The germline V gene encodes CDR1 MDHEN and CDR2 SYDVKM. J gave up 8 bases and V 2 bases, and 9 bases lay outside the gene matches. CDR3 protein: CASSLRGLAFKDEQFF. In nucleotides, the CDR3 is TGTGCCAGCAGTTTAAGGGGACTAGCGTTTAAGGATGAGCAGTTCTTC.

The chain employs TRBV29-1 and TRBJ2-2, with 8 bases fitting TRBD1. Germline CDR1 is SQVTM and CDR2 is ANQGSEA. The CDR3 covers 13 residues. The junction had 6 bases not matched to a gene; V was cut back by 6 bases and J by 6 bases. Here the CDR3 reads CSVGQGAAGELFF. The DNA of the CDR3 is TGCAGCGTAGGGCAGGGGGCCGCCGGGGAGCTGTTTTTT.

The chain carries TRBV19 and TRBJ1-5, with 10 nucleotides matching TRBD1. After removal of 3 bases from V and 0 bases from J, the junction contained 8 bases not matched to a gene. CDR1 is LNHDA, CDR2 SQIVND, per germline (reference sequence). The CDR3 has 18 amino acids. CDR3 region: CASSMARTGGSSNQPQHF. CDR3 sequence (DNA): TGTGCCAGTAGTATGGCCCGGACAGGGGGTTCTAGCAATCAGCCCCAGCATTTT.

The V call is TRBV19, the J call TRBJ2-1; D is possibly TRBD2 (5 bases). The CDR3 length is 15 residues. Germline-derived CDR1 and CDR2 are LNHDA and SQIVND (reference sequence). V lost 1 base and J lost 2, with 9 bases in between. CDR3 in DNA: TGTGCCAGTAGTATAGTACTGGGAGCCTACAATGAGCAGTTCTTC. This gives the protein CASSIVLGAYNEQFF. The full variable domain, completed using reference TRBV19 and TRBJ2-1, is DGGITQSPKYLFRKEGQNVTLSCEQNLNHDAMYWYRQDPGQGLRLIYYSQIVNDFQKGDIAEGYSVSREKKESFPLTVTSAQKNPTAFYLCASSIVLGAYNEQFFGPGTRLTVL.